This entry lists 25 T cell receptor beta chains sequenced from one sample in a study of OX40 agonist ivuxolimab in advanced cancers. Receptor amplification or capture employed the immunoSEQ multiplex PCR assay. Held by TCRdb, this immuneACCESS table contains in-frame sequences only and omits some clones. Under half of the omission traces to an unresolved V gene where checked; the cause of the rest is unknown. This sample gives fewer than 90,000 clones in total; over 90% of them show up just once. Less than 7% of the sample is taken by the ten largest. The sample in question was CD4+ or CD8+ T cells sorted from blood, obtained in a trial of the OX40 agonist ivuxolimab. The source is an adult with an advanced solid tumor such as melanoma, head and neck, liver or kidney cancer.

This chain uses TRBV15 with TRBJ1-2; a possible D gene is TRBD1 (5 bases). Germline values: CDR1 LNHNV, CDR2 YYDKDF (reference sequence). This CDR3 is built from 12 residues. Trimming shortened V by 5 bases and J by 3 bases, and 7 bases separated the two germline ends. The CDR3 DNA reads TGTGCCACCAGCGCAGGGTACTATGGCTACACCTTC. Amino acid sequence: CATSAGYYGYTF.

This clone was detected only once. This chain connects TRBV11-2 to TRBJ2-5; tentatively, D is TRBD1 (5 bases). Germline V gene lookup returns CDR1 SGHAT and CDR2 FQNNGV. CDR3 size: 15 residues. The V gene lost 1 base and the J gene lost 1 base, with 10 bases spanning the gap. CDR3 in DNA: TGTGCCAGCAGCTTAGTGTGGGGCGGCCAAGAGACCCAGTACTTC. It specifies CASSLVWGGQETQYF.

V and J are TRBV30 and TRBJ2-5, with 9 bases identical to TRBD1. V lost 3 bases to trimming and J lost 5 bases; unmatched junction nucleotides: 13. Per germline, CDR1 GTSNPN and CDR2 SVGIG (reference sequence). The CDR3 extends over 16 amino acids. The CDR3 DNA follows: TGTGCCTGGAGAGAGGGGAGGACAGGGGAGTTGGAGACCCAGTACTTC. Amino acid sequence: CAWREGRTGELETQYF.

The V gene is TRBV6-1, the J gene TRBJ1-5; D call uncertain. V was clipped by 1 base and J by 7 bases, with 14 bases between them. The CDR3 contains 15 residues. Germline-derived CDR1 and CDR2 are MNHNS and SASEGT. The CDR3 sequence is CASSEDGMGKQPQHF. The CDR3 DNA sequence: TGTGCCAGCAGTGAAGACGGAATGGGGAAGCAGCCCCAGCATTTT.

The chain joins TRBV5-4 to TRBJ2-5; D unresolved. CDR3 size: 14 residues. Trimming removed 3 bases from V and 6 bases from J, with 15 bases in between. Germline V gives CDR1 SGHNT, CDR2 YYREEE (reference sequence). The CDR3 bases are TGTGCCAGCAGCTCGACGTTACTTACGAAGACCCAGTACTTC. Encoded protein: CASSSTLLTKTQYF. Based on the CDR3 plus reference TRBV5-4 and TRBJ2-5, the full variable domain is ETGVTQSPTHLIKTRGQQVTLRCSSQSGHNTVSWYQQALGQGPQFIFQYYREEENGRGNFPPRFSGLQFPNYSSELNVNALELDDSALYLCASSSTLLTKTQYFGPGTRLLVL.

This rearrangement joins TRBV6-5 to TRBJ2-2; D remains unclear. The CDR3 totals 14 residues. CDR1 and CDR2 (germline): MNHEY, SVGAGI. Trimming removed 0 bases at V and 7 bases at J, with 9 bases between. The CDR3 coding sequence is TGTGCCAGCAGTTACTCGACTTTTGTCGGGGAGCTGTTTTTT. It codes for CASSYSTFVGELFF.

The chain has TRBV28 and TRBJ2-1, with D possibly TRBD2 on 6 matching bases. V shed 2 bases and J shed 5 bases, with 13 bases lying between them. The CDR3 extends over 15 amino acids. Germline CDR1 MDHEN, CDR2 SYDVKM. The CDR3 protein is CASSLLLGSNNEQFF. The CDR3, as DNA: TGTGCCAGCAGTTTACTCCTCGGGAGCAACAATGAGCAGTTCTTC.

Details on this clone: The same CDR3 arises from other DNA sequences in this sample as well. DNA of the CDR3: TGCAGTGCTGGGGGGGGCACACAACTGTTTTTT. It is translated as CSAGGGTQLFF. J is TRBJ1-4 and V is TRBV20-1; a weak D match, TRBD1 (6 bases). Trimming took off 5 bases at V and 12 bases at J, with 13 bases between the two ends. Germline V CDR1 and CDR2: DFQATT, SNEGSKA (reference sequence). The CDR3 spans 11 residues.

The chain uses TRBV25-1 and TRBJ2-2; D gene uncertain. Germline CDR1 reads MGHDK; CDR2 reads SYGVNS. The V and J ends lost 6 bases and 8 bases respectively, with 4 bases between them. This CDR3 region has 10 residues. CDR3 nucleotide sequence: TGTGCCAGCAGAGGAGGGGAGCTGTTTTTT. It encodes CASRGGELFF. Drawing the rest from reference TRBV25-1 and TRBJ2-2, the complete variable domain is EADIYQTPRYLVIGTGKKITLECSQTMGHDKMYWYQQDPGMELHLIHYSYGVNSTEKGDLSSESTVSRIRTEHFPLTLESARPSHTSQYLCASRGGELFFGEGSRLTVL.

The rearrangement uses TRBV5-1 and TRBJ1-2; 9 bases match TRBD1. CDR1 is SGHRS and CDR2 is YFSETQ in the germline V gene. The CDR3 contains 13 residues. Trimming took 4 bases from V and 8 from J; bases not matched to a gene: 6. CDR3 sequence (DNA): TGCGCCAGCAGCGTGGGACAGGGATACGGCTACACCTTC. Protein sequence: CASSVGQGYGYTF.

In regard to this clone: A read error may account for a junction end that differs from germline. V usage is TRBV7-7 and J usage is TRBJ1-3, with D possibly matching TRBD1 (5 bases). The V gene's germline CDR1 is SSHAT and CDR2 FNYEAQ (reference sequence). The CDR3 loop spans 15 amino acids. CDR3 nucleotide sequence: TGTGCTAGCAGCCTCGGAGACAGCTCTGGAAACACCATATATTTT. Its protein is CASSLGDSSGNTIYF.

The chain joins TRBV6-5 to TRBJ1-1; no clear D gene. V lost 4 bases, J lost 3 bases, and 9 bases lay in between. The germline gives CDR1 MNHEY, CDR2 SVGAGI. This CDR3 comprises 13 residues. CDR3 in DNA: TGTGCCAGCAGTTTAGATTTGGACACTGAAGCTTTCTTT. As protein: CASSLDLDTEAFF.

In this sample, this clone turned up once. The J gene is TRBJ2-1, the V gene TRBV13; D call uncertain. CDR1 is PRHDT and CDR2 is FYEKMQ in the germline V gene (reference sequence). The CDR3 runs 15 residues. Trimming left V 4 bases short and J 4 bases short, with 14 bases between. The CDR3 loop is CASSSWRGPYNEQFF. DNA of the CDR3: TGTGCCAGCAGCTCTTGGCGCGGCCCTTACAATGAGCAGTTCTTC.

CDR3 residues: CATSRGRTGPFSEAFF. The CDR3 DNA reads as TGTGCCACCAGCAGGGGTCGGACAGGCCCTTTCTCTGAAGCTTTCTTT. The J gene is TRBJ1-1, the V gene TRBV15, with 7 positions matching TRBD1. The junction had 13 bases not matched to a gene; V was cut back by 3 bases and J by 6 bases. The CDR3 has 16 residues. Germline V gene sequence: CDR1 LNHNV, CDR2 YYDKDF (reference sequence).

The chain carries TRBV4-1 and TRBJ1-2; D not resolved. V lost 1 base to trimming and J lost 2 bases, with 8 bases between them. The germline CDR1 and CDR2 sequences are MGHRA and YSYEKL. The CDR3 is made up of 14 amino acids. CDR3 loop: CASSQVEVNYGYTF. CDR3 DNA sequence: TGCGCCAGCAGCCAAGTGGAAGTCAACTATGGCTACACCTTC.

The chain joins TRBV27 to TRBJ1-2, with TRBD1 matching over 9 bases. Germline V gives CDR1 MNHEY, CDR2 SMNVEV (reference sequence). CDR3 length: 13 amino acids. The trim removed 5 bases at V and 8 bases at J, leaving 6 bases unmatched. CDR3 residues: CASSQQGAWGYTF. CDR3 in DNA: TGTGCCAGCAGTCAACAGGGGGCTTGGGGCTACACCTTC.

This clone appeared a single time. The chain combines TRBV27 with TRBJ2-1, with D maybe TRBD2 (5 bases). Germline lookup yields CDR1 MNHEY and CDR2 SMNVEV (reference sequence). Trimming removed 5 bases from V and 2 bases from J, with 7 bases in between. The CDR3 runs to 13 residues. The CDR3 spells CASSTSTYNEQFF. The CDR3 DNA follows: TGTGCCAGCAGTACTAGTACCTACAATGAGCAGTTCTTC.

The rearrangement uses TRBV4-1 and TRBJ2-3; 7 bases fit TRBD2. Germline V gives CDR1 MGHRA, CDR2 YSYEKL. The CDR3 covers 15 residues. J gave up 1 base and V 0 bases, and 1 base lay outside the gene matches. Here the CDR3 reads CASSQEAGRTDTQYF. In DNA, the CDR3 is TGCGCCAGCAGCCAAGAAGCGGGGCGCACAGATACGCAGTATTTT.

The chain carries TRBV4-1 and TRBJ1-1, with 9 bases identical to TRBD1. The CDR3 is 17 amino acids. CDR1 is MGHRA, CDR2 YSYEKL, per germline. Trimming cost V 1 base and J 1 base; bases outside gene matches: 7. CDR3 sequence reads: CASSQAQGQGPNTEAFF. The CDR3 DNA reads as TGCGCCAGCAGCCAAGCACAAGGACAGGGGCCGAACACTGAAGCTTTCTTT.

J is TRBJ1-1 and V is TRBV7-9; no clear D gene. This CDR3 has 15 residues. V lost 4 bases to trimming and J lost 1 base, with 13 bases between them. The germline gives CDR1 SEHNR, CDR2 FQNEAQ (reference sequence). CDR3 region: CASSSHRGWNTEAFF. The CDR3, as DNA: TGTGCCAGCAGCTCGCATCGGGGTTGGAACACTGAAGCTTTCTTT.

The chain carries TRBV27 and TRBJ2-1, with TRBD2 identical over 7 bases. J lost 7 bases, V lost 3 bases, and 6 bases had no gene match. This CDR3 comprises 14 residues. Germline CDR1 reads MNHEY; CDR2 reads SMNVEV (reference sequence). CDR3 bases: TGTGCCAGCAGTTTTGGCGGGAGTGGGAATGAGCAGTTCTTC. Translation gives CASSFGGSGNEQFF.

The rearrangement uses TRBV30 and TRBJ2-5; 9 nucleotides match TRBD1. Trimming took 1 base from V and 5 from J; bases not matched to a gene: 8. Germline values: CDR1 GTSNPN, CDR2 SVGIG (reference sequence). There are 15 residues in the CDR3. CDR3 protein: CAWSGPGQGWETQYF. The CDR3 coding sequence is TGTGCCTGGAGTGGCCCGGGACAGGGATGGGAGACCCAGTACTTC.

The V call is TRBV9, the J call TRBJ2-3; D gene unclear. Trimming cost V 0 bases and J 5 bases, with 13 bases left between them. The length of the CDR3 is 15 residues. Germline CDR1 is SGDLS and CDR2 is YYNGEE. The CDR3: CASSVGPRRVDTQYF. The DNA of the CDR3 is TGTGCCAGCAGCGTAGGTCCGAGAAGGGTAGATACGCAGTATTTT.

This clone was observed a single time. The chain employs TRBV29-1 and TRBJ2-1; 9 bases match TRBD1. The V and J ends lost 6 bases and 5 bases, in that order; junction bases with no gene match: 5. This CDR3 is built from 13 residues. CDR1 and CDR2 (germline): SQVTM, ANQGSEA. CDR3 in DNA: TGCAGCGTATGGACAGGGGATAACAATGAGCAGTTCTTC. Amino acids: CSVWTGDNNEQFF.

V gene TRBV6-5 combines with J gene TRBJ1-1; no definite D call. In germline, CDR1 is MNHEY, CDR2 SVGAGI. V was trimmed by 5 bases and J by 0 bases, leaving 10 bases between them. The CDR3 is 14 amino acids. CDR3 nucleotide sequence: TGTGCCAGCAGTCCAGGTGGGGTGAACACTGAAGCTTTCTTT. Translation: CASSPGGVNTEAFF.